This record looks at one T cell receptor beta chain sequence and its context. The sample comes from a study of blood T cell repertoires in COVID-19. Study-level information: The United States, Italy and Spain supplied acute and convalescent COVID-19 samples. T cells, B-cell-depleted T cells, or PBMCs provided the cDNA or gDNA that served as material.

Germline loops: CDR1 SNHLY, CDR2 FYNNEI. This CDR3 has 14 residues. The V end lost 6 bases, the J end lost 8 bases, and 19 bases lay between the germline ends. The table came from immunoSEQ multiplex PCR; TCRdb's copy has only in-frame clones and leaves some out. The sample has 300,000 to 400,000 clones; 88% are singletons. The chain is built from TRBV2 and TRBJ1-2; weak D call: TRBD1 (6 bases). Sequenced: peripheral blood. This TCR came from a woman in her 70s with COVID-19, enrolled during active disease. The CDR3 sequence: CASSQYRVEGGYTF. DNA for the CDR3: TGTGCCAGCAGCCAGTACAGGGTAGAGGGGGGCTACACCTTC.